This passage covers 24 T cell receptor beta chains from one sample sequenced in a study of tumor-infiltrating lymphocytes in primary liver carcinoma. Without any cell sorting, about 19-32 mg of bulk tissue yielded co-extracted RNA and DNA. Constant-region priming of around 500 ng total RNA yielded TCR beta cDNA. Libraries of TCR beta came from three nested multiplex PCR rounds with slightly modified ARM-PCR. For about 11 cycles apiece, the opening two PCR rounds ran with TRBV1-TRBV30 forward primers and a C-beta reverse primer. TCRdb redid the calling of the multiplex PCR reads with MiXCR, one entry per CDR3 protein. Of more than 100,000 distinct CDR3 sequences listed, approximately 71% are singletons. The sequencing input was tumor-adjacent normal liver tissue. Receptors were obtained from a woman between 55 and 75 years old with primary liver carcinoma and hepatitis B virus infection.

There are many counts of this clonotype. This CDR3 is CASSLGGREAFF. The CDR3, as DNA: TGTGCCAGCAGTTTAGGGGGGCGAGAAGCTTTCTTT. The V gene is TRBV28, the J gene TRBJ1-1, with a possible D match to TRBD1 (6 bases). Germline V gene sequence: CDR1 MDHEN, CDR2 SYDVKM. The CDR3 covers 12 residues. Trimming cost V 2 bases and J 8 bases, with 9 bases left between them.

This clonotype was seen repeatedly, ten times or more. The CDR3 is CSVASGSSNQPQHF. As DNA, the CDR3 is TGCAGCGTTGCCAGTGGGTCTAGCAATCAGCCCCAGCATTTT. V is TRBV29-1 and J is TRBJ1-5; D is unclear. This CDR3 is built from 14 residues. V lost 4 bases and J 0 bases, leaving 10 bases between the germline ends. CDR1 and CDR2 (germline): SQVTM, ANQGSEA. The full variable domain, completed using reference TRBV29-1 and TRBJ1-5, is SAVISQKPSRDICQRGTSLTIQCQVDSQVTMMFWYRQQPGQSLTLIATANQGSEATYESGFVIDKFPISRPNLTFSTLTVSNMSPEDSSIYLCSVASGSSNQPQHFGDGTRLSIL.

A word on this clonotype: The conserved phenylalanine or tryptophan is not found at the CDR3 terminus, so this likely reflects a read error. This chain uses TRBV12-3 or TRBV12-4 with TRBJ2-6; D perhaps matches TRBD2 (6 bases). The CDR3 totals 19 residues. The ends were cut back, 4 bases at V and 2 bases at J, with 21 bases in the middle. Written as DNA, the CDR3 is TGTGCCAGCAGTTGGGACTCCCTAGGGCCAAAGACTGGGGCCAACGTCCTGACTCTC. Protein: CASSWDSLGPKTGANVLTL.

About this clonotype: The junction departs from germline at one end; a sequencing error may be responsible. The genes are TRBV11-2 and TRBJ1-2, with D unresolved. Germline V CDR1 and CDR2: SGHAT, FQNNGV. The CDR3 has 14 residues. CDR3: CVSSLESTNYGYTF. The CDR3 DNA is TGTGTCAGCAGTTTAGAGTCTACTAACTATGGCTACACCTTC. The whole variable domain, filled in from reference TRBV11-2 and TRBJ1-2, reads EAGVAQSPRYKIIEKRQSVAFWCNPISGHATLYWYQQILGQGPKLLIQFQNNGVVDDSQLPKDRFSAERLKGVDSTLKIQPAKLEDSAVYLCVSSLESTNYGYTFGSGTRLTVV.

There are many counts of this clonotype. This chain joins TRBV30 and TRBJ2-5; 8 positions match TRBD1. Germline V gives CDR1 GTSNPN, CDR2 SVGIG (reference sequence). The CDR3 runs 11 residues. The junction had 0 bases not matched to a gene; V was cut back by 5 bases and J by 4 bases. The CDR3: CAWGQGETQYF. The DNA for the CDR3 is TGTGCCTGGGGACAGGGAGAGACCCAGTACTTC.

Points on this clonotype: Likely a read error: the CDR3 ends without its conserved phenylalanine or tryptophan. The chain recombines TRBV11-3 with TRBJ1-1, with D tentatively TRBD1 (6 bases). This CDR3 comprises 17 residues. Per germline, CDR1 SGHNT and CDR2 YENEEA. CDR3 sequence: CTSSPETGLFVNTEAFI. CDR3 nucleotides: TGTACCAGCAGCCCAGAGACAGGATTATTTGTGAACACTGAAGCTTTCATT.

As to this clonotype: The CDR3 does not end in the conserved phenylalanine or tryptophan, so this is likely a read error. This rearrangement joins TRBV11-2 to TRBJ2-7; maybe TRBD2 (6 bases). CDR3 size: 14 residues. The germline V gene encodes CDR1 SGHAT and CDR2 FQNNGV. The DNA of the CDR3 is TGTGCCAGCAGCTTGTGGGGGGTCTCATACGGGCAGTACATC. This sequence encodes CASSLWGVSYGQYI.

Of note for this clonotype: This sequence may be a read error, since a much larger clone differs from it by one base. The rearrangement joins TRBV21-1 to TRBJ2-7. TRBV21-1 is described as a pseudogene. The CDR3 loop spans 14 amino acids. CDR3 coding DNA: TGTGCCAGCAGCACAGGGACGGACTCCTACGAGCAGTACTTC. Translated: CASSTGTDSYEQYF.

This clonotype occurred many times. The V and J genes are TRBV6-4 and TRBJ2-1; D might be TRBD2 (6 bases). The germline gives CDR1 MRHNA, CDR2 SNTAGT. V lost 3 bases and J 8 bases, leaving 17 bases between the germline ends. CDR3 length equals 15 residues. CDR3 sequence: CASSDGTGGADEQFF. CDR3 bases: TGTGCCAGCAGTGATGGGACTGGTGGGGCGGATGAGCAGTTCTTC.

The J gene is TRBJ2-7, the V gene TRBV20-1; D gene ambiguous. Germline V gene data show CDR1 as DFQATT and CDR2 as SNEGSKA (reference sequence). V was cut by 3 bases and J by 3 bases, with 12 bases left in between. CDR3 length: 13 residues. This CDR3 reads CSARPRLIYEQYF. The CDR3 nucleotides read TGCAGTGCTAGGCCGCGGTTAATCTACGAGCAGTACTTC.

Note on this clonotype: Lacking the conserved final phenylalanine or tryptophan, this CDR3 likely reflects a read error. The J gene is TRBJ2-1, the V gene TRBV11-2, with 8 bases lining up with TRBD2. Germline CDR1 SGHAT, CDR2 FQNNGV. The CDR3 covers 15 residues. J lost 10 bases, V lost 0 bases, and 8 bases had no gene match. CDR3 coding DNA: TGTGCCAGCAGCTTAGAGAGCGGGAGTATGAGCGAGCAGTTCTTA. Protein sequence: CASSLESGSMSEQFL.

Many counts were recorded for this clonotype. This may stem from a read error, because a much larger clone lies one nucleotide away. The chain employs TRBV14 and TRBJ2-1, with 10 bases lining up with TRBD2. Germline loops: CDR1 SGHDN, CDR2 FVKESK. The CDR3 has 16 residues. The junction had 10 bases not matched to a gene; V was cut back by 3 bases and J by 8 bases. This chain's CDR3 is CASSHFRASGGYEQFF. CDR3 nucleotide sequence: TGTGCCAGCAGCCATTTTAGGGCTAGCGGGGGCTATGAGCAGTTCTTC.

Details on this clonotype: A much larger clonotype is one base distant, so this may be a read error. This chain joins TRBV24-1 and TRBJ2-6; D may be TRBD1 (5 bases). Germline CDR1 and CDR2: KGHDR and SFDVKD. CDR3 size: 15 residues. Deletions cut 7 bases from V and 6 bases from J, with 15 bases between. CDR3 coding DNA: TGTGCCACCAGCGAGAGAAGGGGCGAGGCCAACGTCCTGACTTTC. Protein sequence: CATSERRGEANVLTF.

This clonotype was found many times. The chain carries TRBV2 and TRBJ1-1; the D is unclear. CDR3 length equals 13 residues. In germline, CDR1 is SNHLY, CDR2 FYNNEI. The V end was cut by 5 bases, the J end by 5 bases, with 12 bases between. The CDR3 sequence: CASSNGGTTEAFF. The CDR3 bases are TGTGCCAGCAGTAATGGAGGTACGACTGAAGCTTTCTTT.

For this clonotype: A much larger clone is a single base away; this may be a read error. V is TRBV7-9 and J is TRBJ2-7; possibly TRBD2 for D (5 bases). There are 14 residues in the CDR3. Per the germline V gene, CDR1 is SEHNR and CDR2 is FQNEAQ (reference sequence). The V gene lost 2 bases and the J gene lost 6 bases, with 14 bases spanning the gap. CDR3 loop: CASSLLGRASEQYF. In DNA, the CDR3 is TGTGCCAGCAGCTTATTAGGGCGGGCCTCCGAGCAGTACTTC. Looking up the rest from reference TRBV7-9 and TRBJ2-7 gives the full variable domain: DTGVSQNPRHKITKRGQNVTFRCDPISEHNRLYWYRQTLGQGPEFLTYFQNEAQLEKSRLLSDRFSAERPKGSFSTLEIQRTEQGDSAMYLCASSLLGRASEQYFGPGTRLTVT.

Comments on this clonotype: The conserved final phenylalanine or tryptophan is absent from the CDR3, which likely points to a read error. The chain employs TRBV6-4 and TRBJ2-3; D unresolved. This CDR3 region has 13 residues. The germline gives CDR1 MRHNA, CDR2 SNTAGT. The DNA for the CDR3 is TGTGCCAGTAGTGAAGCAGCCACAGATACGCAGTATATT. Encoded protein: CASSEAATDTQYI.

Concerning this clonotype itself: An end of the junction does not agree with germline; a read error may underlie this. The chain links TRBV28 to TRBJ2-7; D may correspond to TRBD1 or TRBD2 (5 bases each). Germline CDR1 MDHEN, CDR2 SYDVKM. The CDR3 covers 16 residues. In DNA, the CDR3 is TGTGCCAGCAGTTTATCTTGGGGGACCCGATCCTACGAGGAGTACTTC. It encodes CASSLSWGTRSYEEYF.

For this clonotype: A read error may produce the germline difference seen at one junction end. The chain joins TRBV24-1 to TRBJ2-2; 9 positions match TRBD1. Germline CDR1 reads KGHDR; CDR2 reads SFDVKD. This CDR3 has 16 residues. CDR3 bases: TGTGCCACCAGTGATAGGGGACAGGGAAGGACCGGGGAGCTGTTATTT. Protein product: CATSDRGQGRTGELLF.

This clonotype was picked up many times. This chain uses TRBV4-2 with TRBJ1-2; a weak D match, TRBD1 (5 bases). This CDR3 is built from 16 residues. Between the trimmed V and J ends, which lost 0 bases and 2 bases, there was a span of 13 bases. CDR1 is LGHNA and CDR2 is YNFKEQ in the germline V gene. DNA for the CDR3: TGTGCCAGCAGCCAAGATGGGGCAGGGAGCAACTATGGCTACACCTTC. Translated: CASSQDGAGSNYGYTF.

A word on this clonotype: Likely a read error: the CDR3 ends without its conserved phenylalanine or tryptophan. This chain links TRBV29-1 with TRBJ2-1; TRBD1 agrees at 8 bases. Germline V gene lookup returns CDR1 SQVTM and CDR2 ANQGSEA. CDR3 length: 13 amino acids. This CDR3 is CGIEGDRNNEQFS. DNA for the CDR3: TGCGGCATTGAGGGGGACAGGAACAATGAGCAGTTCTCC.

Points on this clonotype: Germline is not matched at one junction end, which may reflect a read error. This rearrangement joins TRBV11-3 to TRBJ2-1; D possibly matches TRBD1 or TRBD2 (5 bases each). This CDR3 contains 14 residues. The germline gives CDR1 SGHNT, CDR2 YENEEA. CDR3 loop: CTSSPGSSYNDQFF. The CDR3, as DNA: TGTACCAGCAGCCCAGGGAGCTCCTACAACGATCAGTTCTTC.

Regarding this clonotype: The CDR3 does not close with the conserved phenylalanine or tryptophan, likely indicating a read error. The gene calls are TRBV29-1 and TRBJ1-1, with D maybe TRBD1 (5 bases). The CDR3 extends over 14 amino acids. V dropped 6 bases and J dropped 4 bases, with 18 bases sitting between them. Germline V gene data show CDR1 as SQVTM and CDR2 as ANQGSEA. As DNA, the CDR3 is TGCAGCGTCCGACGGGGAGGGGAAGGCACTGAAGCTTTCATT. Its protein product is CSVRRGGEGTEAFI.

This clonotype was recorded at least ten times. The rearrangement links TRBV6-2 or TRBV6-3 to TRBJ2-3, with TRBD2 matching over 7 bases. The J segment lost 3 bases and the V segment lost 0 bases, leaving 12 bases of the junction unmatched. The CDR3 spans 18 residues. CDR1 and CDR2 (germline): MNHEY, SVGEGT. The CDR3 here is CASSYSLSAGVRTDTQYF. For the CDR3, the DNA is TGTGCCAGCAGTTACTCGCTGTCGGCGGGAGTGCGGACAGATACGCAGTATTTT.

This clonotype came up once. Sequence at one end of the junction differs from germline and may be a read error. The chain uses TRBV6-1 and TRBJ1-1; TRBD1 agrees at 7 bases. Germline CDR1 reads MNHNS; CDR2 reads SASEGT. The CDR3 runs 12 residues. The DNA for the CDR3 is TGTGCCAACTGTGCTTCCGGGACAGCGGGTCTCTTT. Residues: CANCASGTAGLF.